This TCR beta chain stems from a study of T cell repertoires in cytomegalovirus infection. Study findings and constraints: The cumulative frequency of public TCR beta families distinguished individuals who carried CMV together with the relevant HLA.

In regard to this clonotype: The antigen is not known.

Germline V gives CDR1 SGDLS, CDR2 YYNGEE. The length of the CDR3 is 15 residues. V shed 3 bases and J shed 5 bases, with 17 bases lying between them. Each CDR3 protein gets one entry after TCRdb re-called the reads with MiXCR. Of approximately 630,000 distinct CDR3 sequences listed, 20% to 25% are singletons. What was sequenced was CD8+ T cells from PBMCs. The TCR comes from a human donor in good health (CMV status not recorded). Some clones in this sample may be carry-over from other donors' samples. The V call is TRBV9, the J call TRBJ1-2; no firm D call. The CDR3 loop is CASSGNLKLLYGYTF. The CDR3 nucleotides are TGTGCCAGCAGCGGAAACCTAAAGCTACTATATGGCTACACCTTC. The complete variable domain, with remaining parts taken from reference TRBV9 and TRBJ1-2, reads DSGVTQTPKHLITATGQRVTLRCSPRSGDLSVYWYQQSLDQGLQFLIQYYNGEERAKGNILERFSAQQFPDLHSELNLSSLELGDSALYFCASSGNLKLLYGYTFGSGTRLTVV.